This T cell receptor beta chain was identified in a study of cytomegalovirus exposure and HLA in healthy donors. Points from the study as a whole: Within an earlier analysis, most TCR beta V segments proved productive either about 90% or about 30% of the time. Presence/absence analyses treated sequencing depth as roughly uniform across donors.

On this clone itself: Its antigen is currently unknown. At one of its ends the junction is not consistent with the germline gene, which may arise from a read error.

The CDR3 is made up of 13 amino acids. The germline gives CDR1 SGHAT, CDR2 FQNNGV. Healthy individuals who donated bone marrow served as the donors. PCR used 60 Vbeta primers and 13 Jbeta primers. Assay: immunoSEQ multiplex PCR; the TCRdb copy retains only in-frame clones and omits some. The profile shows about 89,000 clones, 85% of them singletons. Sequencing was done on a sample of PBMCs. This receptor was identified in a man in his forties in good health and CMV-seropositive. The rearrangement joins TRBV11-2 to TRBJ1-1; maybe TRBD1 (6 bases). The CDR3 loop is CAGSLPGETEAFF. CDR3 nucleotide sequence: TGTGCCGGCAGCTTACCAGGGGAGACTGAAGCTTTCTTT.